One sample yielded the 19 T cell receptor beta chains listed below, sequenced in a study of cytomegalovirus exposure and HLA in healthy donors. PCR primers comprised 60 Vbeta and 13 Jbeta primers. Clones were sequenced by immunoSEQ multiplex PCR, and TCRdb holds only the in-frame ones, with some missing. The table lists around 120,000 clones, around 80% of them singletons. Material: PBMCs. Every receptor here comes from a woman aged 40 to 50 in good health and CMV-seropositive.

The J gene is TRBJ1-1, the V gene TRBV9; 9 positions match TRBD1. The CDR3 covers 14 residues. V lost 4 bases to trimming and J lost 5 bases; unmatched junction nucleotides: 6. Germline values: CDR1 SGDLS, CDR2 YYNGEE. The CDR3 loop is CASSPGQGLTEAFF. CDR3 coding DNA: TGTGCCAGCAGCCCAGGACAGGGGTTGACTGAAGCTTTCTTT.

This chain joins TRBV7-9 and TRBJ2-3, with 8 bases lining up with TRBD1. Trimming at V came to 5 bases and at J to 2 bases, leaving 6 bases not matched to a gene. The CDR3 sequence is 15 residues long. The germline V gene encodes CDR1 SEHNR and CDR2 FQNEAQ (reference sequence). The CDR3 is CASSPGQGPTDTQYF. DNA of the CDR3: TGTGCCAGCAGCCCCGGACAGGGACCCACAGATACGCAGTATTTT.

The chain links TRBV4-2 to TRBJ2-7; 10 positions match TRBD2. V trimming: 4 bases; J trimming: 4 bases; junction bases outside the gene matches: 7. This CDR3 spans 15 amino acids. Germline CDR1 reads LGHNA; CDR2 reads YNFKEQ. Written as DNA, the CDR3 is TGTGCCAGCAGCCTCGCTAGCGGGAGTACATACGAGCAGTACTTC. It encodes CASSLASGSTYEQYF.

The J gene is TRBJ1-1, the V gene TRBV5-1; possible D gene TRBD1, 5 bases. This CDR3 is built from 14 residues. V lost 3 bases to trimming and J lost 6 bases, with 15 bases between them. From germline, CDR1 is SGHRS and CDR2 YFSETQ. This CDR3 is CASSSDTGRAEAFF. The CDR3 DNA reads TGCGCCAGCAGCTCGGACACAGGTAGGGCTGAAGCTTTCTTT. Filled out from reference TRBV5-1 and TRBJ1-1, the complete variable domain reads KAGVTQTPRYLIKTRGQQVTLSCSPISGHRSVSWYQQTPGQGLQFLFEYFSETQRNKGNFPGRFSGRQFSNSRSEMNVSTLELGDSALYLCASSSDTGRAEAFFGQGTRLTVV.

The genes are TRBV5-1 and TRBJ2-7; D is possibly TRBD1 (6 bases). V shed 2 bases and J shed 0 bases, with 9 bases lying between them. This CDR3 has 14 amino acids. CDR1 is SGHRS and CDR2 is YFSETQ in the germline V gene. The CDR3, as DNA: TGCGCCAGCAGCTTTGGGGGCCTCTCCTACGAGCAGTACTTC. Translated, it gives CASSFGGLSYEQYF.

The rearrangement links TRBV21-1 to TRBJ1-4; the listed D gene, TRBD1, was not tested against the DNA. TRBV21-1 is annotated as a pseudogene. The CDR3 extends over 20 amino acids. This CDR3 is CASSKATLQCETGQEEKLFF. The DNA for the CDR3 is TGTGCCAGCAGCAAAGCCACCCTACAATGTGAGACAGGACAGGAGGAAAAACTGTTTTTT.

This clone appeared a single time. V is TRBV27 and J is TRBJ2-3; D remains ambiguous. Germline CDR1 and CDR2: MNHEY and SMNVEV (reference sequence). V lost 3 bases to trimming and J lost 1 base, with 5 bases between them. CDR3 length equals 13 residues. The CDR3 reads CASSFQGTDTQYF. The CDR3 region has the DNA TGTGCCAGCAGTTTTCAGGGCACAGATACGCAGTATTTT.

The rearrangement joins TRBV5-6 to TRBJ2-5; 9 bases line up with TRBD1. The J call may not be correct, given that the DNA end is closer to TRBJ2-7. The germline V gene has CDR1 SGHDT and CDR2 YYEEEE. CDR3 length: 15 residues. CDR3 in amino acids: CASSIPGTGSYEQYF. The CDR3 DNA reads TGTGCCAGCAGCATTCCCGGGACAGGGTCCTACGAGCAGTACTTC.

The chain combines TRBV9 with TRBJ1-1; 11 bases align to TRBD1. The ends lost 2 bases at V and 6 bases at J; junction bases unmatched: 3. From germline, CDR1 is SGDLS and CDR2 YYNGEE. CDR3 size: 14 residues. The CDR3 region is CASSVTGQGAEAFF. The CDR3 DNA reads TGTGCCAGCAGCGTGACGGGACAGGGGGCTGAAGCTTTCTTT. Full variable domain (rest looked up from reference TRBV9 and TRBJ1-1): DSGVTQTPKHLITATGQRVTLRCSPRSGDLSVYWYQQSLDQGLQFLIQYYNGEERAKGNILERFSAQQFPDLHSELNLSSLELGDSALYFCASSVTGQGAEAFFGQGTRLTVV.

The chain carries TRBV5-1 and TRBJ1-3; TRBD1 matches 9 bases. The CDR3 totals 15 residues. Germline CDR1 reads SGHRS; CDR2 reads YFSETQ. V trimming: 0 bases; J trimming: 2 bases; junction bases outside the gene matches: 0. For the CDR3, the DNA is TGCGCCAGCAGCTTGGGGACAGGGGCTGGAAACACCATATATTTT. Translating gives CASSLGTGAGNTIYF.

This clone came up a few times. The chain links TRBV15 to TRBJ2-5, with 7 nucleotides matching TRBD2. J lost 5 bases, V lost 3 bases, and 9 bases had no gene match. This CDR3 is 15 amino acids long. Germline V gene data show CDR1 as LNHNV and CDR2 as YYDKDF (reference sequence). The CDR3 here is CATSSDAGVGETQYF. In DNA form, the CDR3 reads TGTGCCACCAGCAGCGACGCGGGAGTCGGTGAGACCCAGTACTTC.

This sequence joins TRBV7-2 and TRBJ1-4; 8 bases are shared with TRBD1. There are 14 residues in the CDR3. Germline V gene data show CDR1 as SGHTA and CDR2 as FQGNSA. Trimming took 6 bases from V and 7 from J; bases not matched to a gene: 7. The CDR3 protein is CASSKPGGGEKLFF. The DNA of the CDR3 is TGTGCCAGCAGTAAACCAGGGGGCGGTGAAAAACTGTTTTTT.

The chain carries TRBV7-2 and TRBJ2-3; 8 bases map to TRBD2. Germline V lookup: CDR1 SGHTA, CDR2 FQGNSA. V lost 8 bases, J lost 6 bases, and 4 bases stayed unmatched. CDR3 length: 12 residues. The CDR3 region is CASSGGPDTQYF. CDR3 DNA: TGTGCCAGCTCGGGGGGGCCGGATACGCAGTATTTT. Drawing the rest from reference TRBV7-2 and TRBJ2-3, the complete variable domain is GAGVSQSPSNKVTEKGKDVELRCDPISGHTALYWYRQSLGQGLEFLIYFQGNSAPDKSGLPSDRFSAERTGGSVSTLTIQRTQQEDSAVYLCASSGGPDTQYFGPGTRLTVL.

The chain has TRBV27 and TRBJ2-1; 10 bases are shared with TRBD2. CDR3 length: 16 residues. Germline CDR1 reads MNHEY; CDR2 reads SMNVEV (reference sequence). J lost 4 bases, V lost 2 bases, and 5 bases had no gene match. CDR3 bases: TGTGCCAGCAGTTTAAAAACGACTAGCGGGTACAATGAGCAGTTCTTC. This sequence encodes CASSLKTTSGYNEQFF.

The chain recombines TRBV7-9 with TRBJ1-1; maybe TRBD1 (6 bases). V lost 5 bases and J 0 bases, leaving 7 bases between the germline ends. CDR3 size: 13 residues. Germline CDR1 SEHNR, CDR2 FQNEAQ (reference sequence). The CDR3 region has the DNA TGTGCCAGCAGCACAGGGCTGAACACTGAAGCTTTCTTT. It specifies CASSTGLNTEAFF.

This chain uses TRBV5-1 with TRBJ2-2; 12 bases map to TRBD2. The CDR3 loop spans 20 amino acids. Looked up from germline, CDR1 is SGHRS and CDR2 is YFSETQ. With 6 bases clipped from V and 0 bases from J, the junction kept 15 bases outside the gene matches. The CDR3 DNA reads as TGCGCCAGCACTAACCCAAATGTACTAGCGGGGGGACCGAACACCGGGGAGCTGTTTTTT. Translation: CASTNPNVLAGGPNTGELFF.

This rearrangement joins TRBV6-5 to TRBJ1-5; the match to TRBD1 covers 9 bases. J was trimmed by 5 bases and V by 2 bases; bases with no gene match: 1. Germline values: CDR1 MNHEY, CDR2 SVGAGI. CDR3 length: 14 amino acids. The CDR3 is CASSYTGGDQPQHF. The CDR3, as DNA: TGTGCCAGCAGTTACACAGGGGGCGATCAGCCCCAGCATTTT.

This clone appeared a single time. The chain has TRBV30 and TRBJ1-4; a possible D gene is TRBD1 (6 bases). Deletions cut 1 base from V and 0 bases from J, with 9 bases between. CDR1 GTSNPN and CDR2 SVGIG come from the germline V gene (reference sequence). The CDR3 consists of 15 residues. For the CDR3, the DNA is TGTGCCTGGAGTGCCAGGGGAACAACTAATGAAAAACTGTTTTTT. Amino acids: CAWSARGTTNEKLFF.

J is TRBJ2-5 and V is TRBV18, with D perhaps matching TRBD1 (6 bases). The CDR3 is made up of 16 amino acids. V lost 0 bases and J 2 bases, leaving 13 bases between the germline ends. The germline V gene encodes CDR1 KGHSH and CDR2 LQKENI. CDR3 DNA: TGTGCCAGCTCACCACCGCTAGGGGGACATCAAGAGACCCAGTACTTC. It translates to CASSPPLGGHQETQYF.